A selection of T cell receptor beta chains follows, all from one sample in a study of blood T cells in healthy people across ages. TCRdb analysed the 5' RACE reads with MiXCR anew, one entry per CDR3 protein. The sample holds 1.5 million to 2 million distinct CDR3 sequences, around half seen once. The sequenced material came from blood. Receptor source: a woman aged 40 to 49 in good health. Both conserved end residues are part of each CDR3. D genes are given only for firm matches. Clone size is not always given. Where it is, it says once, few, many or a class for expanded clones.

CSVTGQGLNQPQHF | TGCAGCGTAACCGGACAGGGCCTCAATCAGCCCCAGCATTTT | TRBJ1-5 | 14 | . | TRBV29-1 | TRBD1
CSARSSQVSQETQYF | TGCAGTGCTAGATCCAGCCAGGTTTCTCAAGAGACCCAGTACTTC | TRBJ2-5 | 15 | . | TRBV20-1 | .
CSVILAGGYNEQFF | TGCAGCGTGATACTAGCGGGGGGATACAATGAGCAGTTCTTC | TRBJ2-1 | 14 | many | TRBV29-1 | TRBD2
CSARVGLWADEKLFF | TGCAGTGCTAGAGTAGGGCTGTGGGCTGATGAAAAACTGTTTTTT | TRBJ1-4 | 15 | . | TRBV20-1 | .
CASSLLAGGTSTDTQYF | TGTGCCAGCAGCTTATTAGCTGGGGGGACCAGCACAGATACGCAGTATTTT | TRBJ2-3 | 17 | . | TRBV7-6 | .
CASSTFWPTGQQPQHF | TGTGCCAGCAGCACCTTTTGGCCAACAGGGCAGCAGCCCCAGCATTTT | TRBJ1-5 | 16 | . | TRBV5-6 | .
CSVERNGPNYGYTF | TGCAGCGTTGAAAGGAATGGACCTAACTATGGCTACACCTTC | TRBJ1-2 | 14 | . | TRBV29-1 | .
CASSLAQGWNEQFF | TGTGCCAGCAGTTTGGCTCAGGGATGGAATGAGCAGTTCTTC | TRBJ2-1 | 14 | . | TRBV28 | .
CASSPWTGSLATNEKLFF | TGCGCCAGCAGCCCCTGGACAGGGAGTCTGGCAACTAATGAAAAACTGTTTTTT | TRBJ1-4 | 18 | . | TRBV5-1 | TRBD1
CASSYTTANYGYTF | TGTGCCAGCAGTTACACCACAGCCAACTATGGCTACACCTTC | TRBJ1-2 | 14 | few | TRBV6-5 | .
CASSNPDKYNEQFF | TGTGCCAGCAGTAACCCAGACAAGTACAATGAGCAGTTCTTC | TRBJ2-1 | 14 | . | TRBV27 | .